Presented here are 28 T cell receptor beta chains from one specimen sequenced in a study of yellow fever vaccine responses in identical twins. In TCRdb, the RT-PCR reads were re-called with MiXCR into one record per CDR3 protein. The sample lists a few thousand distinct CDR3 sequences; 60% to 80% were seen once. The sequenced sample was T cells from blood (PBMCs), unsorted or a sorted subset (not recorded which), obtained before or after yellow fever vaccination (not recorded which). The receptor source for this set is a woman aged 18-29 years who received the yellow fever vaccine.

The chain combines TRBV5-1 with TRBJ2-7; TRBD2 agrees at 8 bases. The CDR3 loop spans 17 amino acids. V gave up 4 bases and J gave up 4 bases; unmatched junction bases: 16. CDR1 and CDR2 (germline): SGHRS, YFSETQ. The CDR3 sequence: CASSLITALAGNYEQYF. The CDR3 DNA is TGCGCCAGCAGCCTGATCACCGCCCTAGCGGGTAATTACGAGCAGTACTTC. Full variable domain (rest looked up from reference TRBV5-1 and TRBJ2-7): KAGVTQTPRYLIKTRGQQVTLSCSPISGHRSVSWYQQTPGQGLQFLFEYFSETQRNKGNFPGRFSGRQFSNSRSEMNVSTLELGDSALYLCASSLITALAGNYEQYFGPGTRLTVT.

This chain links TRBV7-9 with TRBJ2-5, with D tentatively TRBD2 (6 bases). CDR1 SEHNR and CDR2 FQNEAQ come from the germline V gene (reference sequence). The CDR3 contains 16 residues. V was pared by 0 bases and J by 4 bases, with 15 bases between. The CDR3 here is CASSLALREWGETQYF. In DNA, the CDR3 is TGTGCCAGCAGCTTAGCCCTCCGGGAGTGGGGAGAGACCCAGTACTTC.

The chain recombines TRBV5-5 with TRBJ2-1; 7 bases align to TRBD2. V dropped 1 base and J dropped 3; count of bases not matched to a gene: 4. This CDR3 has 15 residues. CDR1 is SGHKS, CDR2 YYEKEE, per germline (reference sequence). DNA of the CDR3: TGTGCCAGCAGCTTGAAGGCTAGCGGCTACAATGAGCAGTTCTTC. It encodes CASSLKASGYNEQFF.

The chain joins TRBV29-1 to TRBJ2-1; D is undetermined. Germline lookup yields CDR1 SQVTM and CDR2 ANQGSEA. The CDR3 is 12 amino acids. The ends were cut back, 6 bases at V and 0 bases at J, with 6 bases in the middle. CDR3 region: CSVAHSYNEQFF. CDR3 bases: TGCAGCGTAGCGCACTCCTACAATGAGCAGTTCTTC.

The V gene is TRBV7-6, the J gene TRBJ2-1; possible D gene TRBD1, 6 bases. The CDR3 consists of 13 residues. V dropped 5 bases and J dropped 5 bases, with 10 bases sitting between them. Per germline, CDR1 SGHVS and CDR2 FNYEAQ. CDR3 residues: CASSKDRNNEQFF. The DNA of the CDR3 is TGTGCCAGCAGCAAGGACAGAAACAATGAGCAGTTCTTC.

The chain links TRBV2 to TRBJ1-3; weak D call: TRBD1 (5 bases). Trimming took off 1 base at V and 2 bases at J, with 12 bases between the two ends. The CDR3 loop spans 16 amino acids. From germline, CDR1 is SNHLY and CDR2 FYNNEI. The CDR3 DNA follows: TGTGCCAGCAGTGAAGGATGGGGGTTTACTGGAAACACCATATATTTT. It is translated as CASSEGWGFTGNTIYF.

The V and J genes are TRBV4-1 and TRBJ1-5; no reliable D call. V gave up 1 base and J gave up 1 base, with 8 bases separating them. The CDR3 sequence is 15 residues long. Germline V CDR1 and CDR2: MGHRA, YSYEKL. The CDR3 spells CASSQVQESNQPQHF. CDR3 DNA sequence: TGCGCCAGCAGCCAAGTGCAGGAGAGCAATCAGCCCCAGCATTTT.

The rearrangement links TRBV11-1 to TRBJ2-1; D is unclear. CDR3 length equals 16 residues. In germline, CDR1 is SGHAT, CDR2 FQDESV (reference sequence). Trimming removed 3 bases at V and 0 bases at J, with 12 bases between. The CDR3 bases are TGTGCCAGCAGCTTCAAACTTTCAGGCTCCTACAATGAGCAGTTCTTC. Residues: CASSFKLSGSYNEQFF.

CDR3 sequence: CASNPGPQETQYF. Written as DNA, the CDR3 is TGTGCCAGCAATCCGGGGCCCCAAGAGACCCAGTACTTC. V is TRBV2 and J is TRBJ2-5; D assignment may be TRBD1 or TRBD2 (5 bases each). Per the germline V gene, CDR1 is SNHLY and CDR2 is FYNNEI. Trimming left V 7 bases short and J 1 base short, with 10 bases between. The CDR3 length is 13 residues.

The genes are TRBV29-1 and TRBJ1-1; unclear D gene. Germline CDR1 is SQVTM and CDR2 is ANQGSEA. The CDR3 totals 12 residues. V was trimmed by 6 bases and J by 0 bases, leaving 8 bases between them. CDR3 amino acids: CSVVDMNTEAFF. The CDR3 DNA reads TGCAGCGTAGTAGACATGAACACTGAAGCTTTCTTT.

The chain uses TRBV20-1 and TRBJ1-5; D unclear. CDR1 and CDR2 from the germline V gene are DFQATT and SNEGSKA (reference sequence). V was cut by 0 bases and J by 6 bases, with 12 bases left in between. This CDR3 contains 14 residues. Here the CDR3 DNA reads TGCAGTGCTAGAGACCGGGCCAATATTCAGCCCCAGCATTTT. It is translated as CSARDRANIQPQHF.

This chain joins TRBV10-1 and TRBJ2-3; tentatively, D is TRBD1 (5 bases). The CDR3 is 14 amino acids. The germline V gene has CDR1 WNHNN and CDR2 SYGVQD (reference sequence). The V end was cut by 2 bases, the J end by 6 bases, with 12 bases between. CDR3 coding DNA: TGCGCCAGCAGTGAGCGAACCAGGGCGGATACGCAGTATTTT. It codes for CASSERTRADTQYF.

This clonotype was found once. The chain carries TRBV12-3 or TRBV12-4 and TRBJ2-6; no definite D call. The CDR3 has 15 amino acids. Deletions cut 4 bases from V and 1 base from J, with 8 bases between. As DNA, the CDR3 is TGTGCCAGCAGTTGGGTAGGGTCTGGGGCCAACGTCCTGACTTTC. Translation: CASSWVGSGANVLTF.

The chain couples TRBV28 to TRBJ2-1; 8 bases line up with TRBD1. Germline CDR1 and CDR2: MDHEN and SYDVKM. The CDR3 contains 14 residues. V gave up 6 bases and J gave up 5 bases; unmatched junction bases: 6. The CDR3 reads CASSRDRSNNEQFF. The CDR3 DNA sequence: TGTGCCAGCAGCAGGGACAGGAGTAACAATGAGCAGTTCTTC.

Here the CDR3 DNA reads TGTGCCAGCAGTTTGGGGAGGGCATTAATGAACACTGAAGCTTTCTTT. Its translation is CASSLGRALMNTEAFF. The V and J genes are TRBV12-3 or TRBV12-4 and TRBJ1-1; D ambiguous. Trimming took off 3 bases at V and 0 bases at J, with 14 bases between the two ends. This CDR3 comprises 16 residues.

The rearrangement uses TRBV12-5 and TRBJ2-1; TRBD2 might be the D (6 bases). CDR1 is LGHNT, CDR2 FRNRAP, per germline. The CDR3 runs 14 residues. Between the trimmed V and J ends, which lost 2 bases and 10 bases, there was a span of 15 bases. CDR3 in amino acids: CASGLLSGGGEQFF. The CDR3 DNA reads TGTGCTAGTGGTTTGTTAAGCGGAGGAGGGGAGCAGTTCTTC.

This clonotype was counted a few times. The J gene is TRBJ1-5, the V gene TRBV5-5; D uncertain. CDR1 SGHKS and CDR2 YYEKEE come from the germline V gene (reference sequence). Trimming took off 0 bases at V and 0 bases at J, with 13 bases between the two ends. This CDR3 is 17 amino acids long. The DNA for the CDR3 is TGTGCCAGCAGCTTGGCTATAGACTCCTATAGCAATCAGCCCCAGCATTTT. Translation: CASSLAIDSYSNQPQHF.

The chain combines TRBV20-1 with TRBJ1-4, with a tentative D call TRBD1 (6 bases). CDR1 DFQATT and CDR2 SNEGSKA come from the germline V gene (reference sequence). The CDR3 contains 16 residues. V was trimmed by 0 bases and J by 8 bases, leaving 19 bases between them. The CDR3 protein is CSARDAGQGMVEKLFF. CDR3 coding DNA: TGCAGTGCTAGAGATGCGGGCCAGGGGATGGTCGAAAAACTGTTTTTT.

This clonotype was picked up one time. The rearrangement joins TRBV19 to TRBJ2-2, with D unresolved. V shed 4 bases and J shed 6 bases, with 3 bases lying between them. The germline CDR1 and CDR2 sequences are LNHDA and SQIVND (reference sequence). The CDR3 spans 11 residues. The CDR3 sequence is CASSTPGELFF. CDR3 bases: TGTGCCAGTAGTACTCCCGGGGAGCTGTTTTTT.

This clonotype was recorded only once. This chain joins TRBV15 and TRBJ1-5; TRBD1 matches 7 bases. CDR3 length: 14 amino acids. V was clipped by 1 base and J by 8 bases; unmatched bases: 5. Germline CDR1 LNHNV, CDR2 YYDKDF (reference sequence). CDR3 DNA: TGTGCCACCAGCAGAGGACAGGGAGGCGAGCCCCAGCATTTT. Amino acid sequence: CATSRGQGGEPQHF.

V gene TRBV2 combines with J gene TRBJ2-4; TRBD2 agrees at 8 bases. This CDR3 comprises 15 residues. Germline loops: CDR1 SNHLY, CDR2 FYNNEI. Trimming at V came to 0 bases and at J to 14 bases, leaving 12 bases not matched to a gene. The CDR3 is CASSEATSAGGLKYF. The DNA for the CDR3 is TGTGCCAGCAGTGAAGCGACGTCTGCGGGAGGACTAAAGTACTTC.

The chain links TRBV2 to TRBJ2-1; TRBD2 matches at 14 bases. Trimming cost V 11 bases and J 7 bases; bases outside gene matches: 7. The germline gives CDR1 SNHLY, CDR2 FYNNEI. The CDR3 covers 14 residues. The CDR3 DNA reads TGTGCCCCCGAGACTAGCGGGAGGGGTAATGAGCAGTTCTTC. Encoded protein: CAPETSGRGNEQFF.

This chain connects TRBV29-1 to TRBJ2-5; TRBD1 matches at 7 bases. The germline V gene has CDR1 SQVTM and CDR2 ANQGSEA. This CDR3 spans 11 amino acids. After removal of 7 bases from V and 5 bases from J, the junction contained 4 bases not matched to a gene. CDR3: CSANRGETQYF. CDR3 in DNA: TGCAGCGCCAACAGGGGTGAGACCCAGTACTTC.

The J gene is TRBJ2-7, the V gene TRBV27, with D possibly TRBD2 on 5 matching bases. Germline assignment: CDR1 MNHEY and CDR2 SMNVEV (reference sequence). The ends were cut back, 0 bases at V and 0 bases at J, with 12 bases in the middle. The CDR3 is 16 residues long. The CDR3 coding sequence is TGTGCCAGCAGTTTATCGGCCAGAGGGCTCTCCTACGAGCAGTACGTC. Encoded protein: CASSLSARGLSYEQYV.

As to this clonotype: Because it lacks the conserved phenylalanine or tryptophan at the end, this CDR3 is likely a read error. J is TRBJ1-1 and V is TRBV11-3; D is unresolved. The CDR3 totals 16 residues. The V gene lost 5 bases and the J gene lost 1 base, with 17 bases spanning the gap. From germline, CDR1 is SGHNT and CDR2 YENEEA. The CDR3 loop is CASSPGVGQANTEAFS. Written as DNA, the CDR3 is TGTGCCAGCAGCCCAGGCGTAGGGCAGGCGAACACTGAAGCTTTCTCT.

The J gene is TRBJ1-2, the V gene TRBV18, with D possibly matching TRBD1 (6 bases). V was clipped by 3 bases and J by 2 bases, with 10 bases between them. CDR1 and CDR2 (germline): KGHSH, LQKENI. The CDR3 spans 14 residues. The CDR3, as DNA: TGTGCCAGCTCACCCAAGACAGGAAACTATGGCTACACCTTC. Residues: CASSPKTGNYGYTF.

The chain is built from TRBV29-1 and TRBJ1-1; weak D call: TRBD1 (6 bases). The CDR3 covers 12 residues. V was shortened by 5 bases and J by 5 bases, with 12 bases between the two germline ends. Germline lookup yields CDR1 SQVTM and CDR2 ANQGSEA. CDR3 loop: CSVRNRVTEAFF. As DNA, the CDR3 is TGCAGCGTTAGGAACAGGGTGACTGAAGCTTTCTTT.

This chain links TRBV2 with TRBJ2-7, with D unclear. Germline CDR1 SNHLY, CDR2 FYNNEI. With 5 bases removed from V and 3 bases from J, the gap between germline ends came to 11 bases. The CDR3 has 13 residues. CDR3 sequence (DNA): TGTGCCAGCAGTAAGGAAAAAATCTACGAGCAGTACTTC. This codes for CASSKEKIYEQYF.